Sequencing of this T cell receptor (beta chain) was carried out in a study of cytomegalovirus exposure and HLA in healthy donors. The study's findings and limits: Researchers had no immune exposure information except CMV serostatus available. Reports credit the classifier with highly specific, highly sensitive diagnosis of cytomegalovirus status. It was in a later analysis that TCR association rates were seen to vary by HLA locus, highest for DRB1 and lowest for HLA-C.

This clone was recorded once. The antigen remains undetermined. CDR1 and CDR2 (germline): SGHTA, FQGNSA. The CDR3 is 15 residues long. V was pared by 4 bases and J by 4 bases, with 16 bases between. Primers for the PCR totalled 60 Vbeta and 13 Jbeta. In the original analysis: Later, an analysis found approximately 80 million unique TCR beta chains, and 8.5 million to 12 million of these were shared. Assay: immunoSEQ multiplex PCR; the TCRdb copy retains only in-frame clones and omits some. That table furnishes V, J and clone size, whereas the DNA furnished D and trimming. This table has 150,000 to 250,000 clones, roughly four fifths appearing once.

V usage is TRBV7-2 and J usage is TRBJ1-1, with a weak D call TRBD1 (5 bases). The sequence came from a boy between 2 and 15 years old in good health and CMV-seronegative. The sample was PBMCs. The DNA for the CDR3 is TGTGCCAGCAGCTGGAGAGCAGGGCGAGGCACTGAAGCTTTCTTT. Protein sequence: CASSWRAGRGTEAFF.